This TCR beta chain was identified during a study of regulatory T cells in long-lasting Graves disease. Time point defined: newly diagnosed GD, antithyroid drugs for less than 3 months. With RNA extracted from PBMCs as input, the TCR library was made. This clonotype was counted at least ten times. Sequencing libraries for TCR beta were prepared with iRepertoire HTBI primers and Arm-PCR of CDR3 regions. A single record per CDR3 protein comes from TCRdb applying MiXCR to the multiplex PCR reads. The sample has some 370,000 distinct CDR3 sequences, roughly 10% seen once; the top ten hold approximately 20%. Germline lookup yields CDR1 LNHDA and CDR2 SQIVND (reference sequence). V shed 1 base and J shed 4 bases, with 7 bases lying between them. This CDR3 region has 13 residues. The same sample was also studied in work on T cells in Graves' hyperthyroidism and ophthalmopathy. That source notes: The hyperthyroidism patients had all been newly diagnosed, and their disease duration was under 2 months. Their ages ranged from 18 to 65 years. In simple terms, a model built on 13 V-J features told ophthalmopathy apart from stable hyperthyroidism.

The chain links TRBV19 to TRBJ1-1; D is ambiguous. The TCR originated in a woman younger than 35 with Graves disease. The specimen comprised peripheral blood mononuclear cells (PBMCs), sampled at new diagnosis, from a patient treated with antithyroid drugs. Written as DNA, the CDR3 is TGTGCCAGTAGTATAGGGCTAGCCACTGAAGCTTTCTTT. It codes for CASSIGLATEAFF.